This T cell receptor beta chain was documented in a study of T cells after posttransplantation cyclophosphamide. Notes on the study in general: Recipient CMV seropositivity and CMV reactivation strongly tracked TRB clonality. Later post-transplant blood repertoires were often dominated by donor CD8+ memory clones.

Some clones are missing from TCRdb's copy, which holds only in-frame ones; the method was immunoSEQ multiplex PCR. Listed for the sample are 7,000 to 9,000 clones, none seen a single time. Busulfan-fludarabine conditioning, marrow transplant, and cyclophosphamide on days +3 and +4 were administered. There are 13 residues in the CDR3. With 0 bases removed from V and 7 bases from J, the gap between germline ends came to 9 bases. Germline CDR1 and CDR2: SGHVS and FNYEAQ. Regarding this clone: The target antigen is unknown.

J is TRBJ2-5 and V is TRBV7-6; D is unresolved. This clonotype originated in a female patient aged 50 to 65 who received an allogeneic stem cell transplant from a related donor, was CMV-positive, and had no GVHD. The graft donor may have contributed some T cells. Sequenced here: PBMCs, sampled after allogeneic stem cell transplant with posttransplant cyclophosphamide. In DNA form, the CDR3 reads TGTGCCAGCAGCTTAGCGAGCGTGGGGACCCAGTACTTC. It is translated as CASSLASVGTQYF.